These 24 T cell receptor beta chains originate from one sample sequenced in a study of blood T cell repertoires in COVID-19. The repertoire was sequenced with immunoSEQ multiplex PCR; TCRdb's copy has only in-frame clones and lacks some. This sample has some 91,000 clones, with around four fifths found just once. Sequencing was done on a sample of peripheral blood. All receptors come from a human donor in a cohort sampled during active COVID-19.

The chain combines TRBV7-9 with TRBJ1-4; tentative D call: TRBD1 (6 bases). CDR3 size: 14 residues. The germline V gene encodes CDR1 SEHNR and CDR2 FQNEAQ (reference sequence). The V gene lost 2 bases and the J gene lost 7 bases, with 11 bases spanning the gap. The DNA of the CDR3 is TGTGCCAGCAGCTTAAACAGGGAGACTGAAAAACTGTTTTTT. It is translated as CASSLNRETEKLFF.

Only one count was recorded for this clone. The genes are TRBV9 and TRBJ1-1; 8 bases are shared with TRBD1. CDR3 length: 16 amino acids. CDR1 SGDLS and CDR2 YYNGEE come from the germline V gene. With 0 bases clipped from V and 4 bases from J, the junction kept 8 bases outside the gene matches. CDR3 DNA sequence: TGTGCCAGCAGCGTAGGGGGGGCAGGGGGCTTCACTGAAGCTTTCTTT. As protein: CASSVGGAGGFTEAFF. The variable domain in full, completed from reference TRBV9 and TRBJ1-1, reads DSGVTQTPKHLITATGQRVTLRCSPRSGDLSVYWYQQSLDQGLQFLIQYYNGEERAKGNILERFSAQQFPDLHSELNLSSLELGDSALYFCASSVGGAGGFTEAFFGQGTRLTVV.

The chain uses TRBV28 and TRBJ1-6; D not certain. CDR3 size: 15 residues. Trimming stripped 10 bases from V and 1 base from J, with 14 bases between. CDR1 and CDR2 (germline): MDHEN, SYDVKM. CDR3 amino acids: CATHPSGSYNSPLHF. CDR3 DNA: TGTGCCACACACCCAAGCGGGTCCTATAATTCACCCCTCCACTTT.

CDR3 nucleotides: TGTGCCAGCAGCAAGGGGGACTCTGGAAACACCATATATTTT. It is translated as CASSKGDSGNTIYF. The V and J genes are TRBV9 and TRBJ1-3; the D gene is possibly TRBD1 (6 bases). The germline CDR1 and CDR2 sequences are SGDLS and YYNGEE. The CDR3 length is 14 residues. Deletions cut 4 bases from V and 0 bases from J, with 8 bases between.

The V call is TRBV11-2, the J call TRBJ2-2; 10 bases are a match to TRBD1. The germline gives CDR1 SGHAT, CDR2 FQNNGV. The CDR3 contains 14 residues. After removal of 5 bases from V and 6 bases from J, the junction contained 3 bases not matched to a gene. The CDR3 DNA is TGTGCCAGCAGCCCGGACAGGGGGGCCGGGGAGCTGTTTTTT. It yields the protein CASSPDRGAGELFF.

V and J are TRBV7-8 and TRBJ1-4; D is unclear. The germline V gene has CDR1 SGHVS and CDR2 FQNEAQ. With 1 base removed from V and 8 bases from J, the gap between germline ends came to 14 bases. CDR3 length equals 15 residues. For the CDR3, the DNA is TGTGCCAGCAGCTTAGGCCTTAATACCGGGGAAAAACTGTTTTTT. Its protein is CASSLGLNTGEKLFF.

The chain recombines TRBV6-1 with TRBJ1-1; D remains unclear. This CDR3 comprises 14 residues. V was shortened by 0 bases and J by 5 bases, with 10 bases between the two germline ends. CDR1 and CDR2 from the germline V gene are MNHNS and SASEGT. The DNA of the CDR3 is TGTGCCAGCAGTGAAGCGGTAGCCGAGACTGAAGCTTTCTTT. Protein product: CASSEAVAETEAFF.

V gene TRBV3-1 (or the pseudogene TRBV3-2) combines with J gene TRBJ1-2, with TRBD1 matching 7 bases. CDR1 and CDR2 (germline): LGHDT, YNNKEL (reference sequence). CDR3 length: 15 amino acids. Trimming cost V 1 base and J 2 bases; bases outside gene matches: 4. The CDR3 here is CASSQVPGQNYGYTF. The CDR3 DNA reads TGTGCCAGCAGCCAAGTCCCGGGACAGAACTATGGCTACACCTTC.

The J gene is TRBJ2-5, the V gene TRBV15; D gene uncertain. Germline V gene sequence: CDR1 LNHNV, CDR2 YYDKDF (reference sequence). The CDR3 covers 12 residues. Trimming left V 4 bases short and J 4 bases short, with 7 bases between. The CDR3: CATSMSRETQYF. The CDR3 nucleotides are TGTGCCACCAGCATGTCCCGAGAGACCCAGTACTTC. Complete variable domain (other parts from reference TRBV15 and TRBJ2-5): DAMVIQNPRYQVTQFGKPVTLSCSQTLNHNVMYWYQQKSSQAPKLLFHYYDKDFNNEADTPDNFQSRRPNTSFCFLDIRSPGLGDTAMYLCATSMSRETQYFGPGTRLLVL.

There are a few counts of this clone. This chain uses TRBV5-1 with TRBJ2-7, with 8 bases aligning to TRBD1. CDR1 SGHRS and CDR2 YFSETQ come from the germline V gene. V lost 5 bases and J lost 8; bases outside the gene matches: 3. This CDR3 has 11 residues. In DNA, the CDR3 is TGCGCCAGCAGGACAGGGGAAAAGCAGTACTTC. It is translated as CASRTGEKQYF.

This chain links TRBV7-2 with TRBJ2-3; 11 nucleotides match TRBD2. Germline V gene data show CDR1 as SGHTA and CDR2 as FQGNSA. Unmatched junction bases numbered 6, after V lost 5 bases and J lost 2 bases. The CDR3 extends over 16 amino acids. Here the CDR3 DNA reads TGTGCCAGCAGCGCGCTTAGCGGGGGGGCCACAGATACGCAGTATTTT. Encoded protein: CASSALSGGATDTQYF.

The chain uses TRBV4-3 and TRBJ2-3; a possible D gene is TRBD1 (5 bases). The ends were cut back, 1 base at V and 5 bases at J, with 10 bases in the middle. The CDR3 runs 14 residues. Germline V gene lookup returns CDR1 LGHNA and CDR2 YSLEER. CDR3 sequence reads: CASSQVAQGDTQYF. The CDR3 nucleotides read TGCGCCAGCAGCCAAGTGGCCCAGGGAGATACGCAGTATTTT.

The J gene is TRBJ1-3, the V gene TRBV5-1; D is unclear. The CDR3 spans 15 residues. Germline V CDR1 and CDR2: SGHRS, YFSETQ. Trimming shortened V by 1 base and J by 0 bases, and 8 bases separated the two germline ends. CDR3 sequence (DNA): TGCGCCAGCAGCTTGAACGGAGCCTCTGGAAACACCATATATTTT. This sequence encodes CASSLNGASGNTIYF.

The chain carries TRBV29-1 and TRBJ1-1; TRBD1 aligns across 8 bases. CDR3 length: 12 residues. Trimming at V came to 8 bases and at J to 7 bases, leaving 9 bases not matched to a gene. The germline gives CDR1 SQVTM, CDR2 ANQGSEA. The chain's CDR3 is CSSNRGTGEAFF. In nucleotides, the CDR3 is TGCAGCTCGAACCGCGGGACAGGTGAAGCTTTCTTT.

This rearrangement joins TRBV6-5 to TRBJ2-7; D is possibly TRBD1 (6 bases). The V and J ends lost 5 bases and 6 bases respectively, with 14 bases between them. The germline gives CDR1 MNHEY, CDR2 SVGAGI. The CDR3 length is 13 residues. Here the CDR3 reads CASSPTGRAEQYF. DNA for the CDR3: TGTGCCAGCAGTCCCACAGGGCGCGCCGAGCAGTACTTC.

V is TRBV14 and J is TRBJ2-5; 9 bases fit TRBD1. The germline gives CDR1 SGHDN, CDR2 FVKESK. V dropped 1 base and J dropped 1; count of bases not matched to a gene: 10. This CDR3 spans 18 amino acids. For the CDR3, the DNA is TGTGCCAGCAGCCAAGTGCGACAGGGGGTCCCCGTCCAAGAGACCCAGTACTTC. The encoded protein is CASSQVRQGVPVQETQYF.

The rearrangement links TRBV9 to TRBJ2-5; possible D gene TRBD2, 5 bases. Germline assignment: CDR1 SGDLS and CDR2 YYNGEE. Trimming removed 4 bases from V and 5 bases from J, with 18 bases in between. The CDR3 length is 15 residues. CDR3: CASSPGGLSGETQYF. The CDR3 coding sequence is TGTGCCAGCAGCCCAGGTGGGCTATCGGGGGAGACCCAGTACTTC.

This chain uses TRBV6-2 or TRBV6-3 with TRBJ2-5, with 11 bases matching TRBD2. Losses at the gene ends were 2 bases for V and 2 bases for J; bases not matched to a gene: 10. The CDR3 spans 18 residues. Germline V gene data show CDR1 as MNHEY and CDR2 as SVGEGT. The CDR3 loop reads CASSYTLTSGGSQETQYF. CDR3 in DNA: TGTGCCAGCAGTTACACCCTCACTAGCGGGGGTTCTCAAGAGACCCAGTACTTC.

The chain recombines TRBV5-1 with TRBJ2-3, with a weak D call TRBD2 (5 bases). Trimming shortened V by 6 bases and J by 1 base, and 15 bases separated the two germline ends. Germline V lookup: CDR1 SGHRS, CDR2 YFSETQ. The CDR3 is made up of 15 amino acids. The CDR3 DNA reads TGCGCCAGCATTCGGGGTTTGGGAGGCACAGATACGCAGTATTTT. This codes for CASIRGLGGTDTQYF.

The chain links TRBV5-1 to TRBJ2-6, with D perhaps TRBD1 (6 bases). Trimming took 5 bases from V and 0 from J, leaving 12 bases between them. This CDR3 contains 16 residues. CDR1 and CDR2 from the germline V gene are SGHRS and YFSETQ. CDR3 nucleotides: TGCGCCAGCAGTCCAGGGGAAACCTCTGGGGCCAACGTCCTGACTTTC. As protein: CASSPGETSGANVLTF.

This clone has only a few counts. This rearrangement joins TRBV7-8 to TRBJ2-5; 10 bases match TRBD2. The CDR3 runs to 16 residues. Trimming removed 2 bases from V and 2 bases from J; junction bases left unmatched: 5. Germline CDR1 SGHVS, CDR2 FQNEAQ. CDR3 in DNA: TGTGCCAGCAGCTTAACAGGACTAGCGGCGCAAGAGACCCAGTACTTC. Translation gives CASSLTGLAAQETQYF.

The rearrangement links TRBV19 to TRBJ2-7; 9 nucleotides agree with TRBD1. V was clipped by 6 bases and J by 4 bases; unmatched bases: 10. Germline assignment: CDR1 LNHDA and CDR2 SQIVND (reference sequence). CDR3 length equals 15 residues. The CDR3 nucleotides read TGTGCCAGTAGCGAACAGGGACAGGGACAGTACGAGCAGTACTTC. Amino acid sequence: CASSEQGQGQYEQYF.

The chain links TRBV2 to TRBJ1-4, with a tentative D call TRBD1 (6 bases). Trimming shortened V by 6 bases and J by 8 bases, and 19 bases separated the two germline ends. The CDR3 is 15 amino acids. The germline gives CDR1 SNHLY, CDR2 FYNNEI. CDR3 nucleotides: TGTGCCAGCAGCAACCCCGGGACACCAGGCGAAAAACTGTTTTTT. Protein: CASSNPGTPGEKLFF.

CDR3 in DNA: TGTGCCAGCAGCCCACAACGGTTCGCGGATGGCTACACCTTC. Residues: CASSPQRFADGYTF. The rearrangement joins TRBV28 to TRBJ1-2; D is ambiguous. Germline V gives CDR1 MDHEN, CDR2 SYDVKM. This CDR3 is 14 amino acids long. The V gene lost 6 bases and the J gene lost 6 bases, with 17 bases spanning the gap.